The rows below give T cell receptor beta chains drawn from one sample of a study of blood T cell repertoires in COVID-19. Data came from immunoSEQ multiplex PCR; TCRdb stores just in-frame clones and leaves some out. The top ten clones hold 10% to 15% of a sample with roughly 50,000 clones, around 90% of them seen once. Sequencing input: peripheral blood. These receptors all stem from a man at least 80 years old with acute or convalescent COVID-19. CDR3s include the opening cysteine and the closing phenylalanine or tryptophan. A D gene is named only where the DNA matches it firmly. Some rows have no size entry. The others give once, few or many, or a class for an expanded clone.

v_gene	abundance	d_gene	j_gene	CDR3aa	CDR3nt
TRBV3-1/TRBV3-2	-	TRBD1	TRBJ2-7	CASSQVGTGGYEQYF	TGTGCCAGCAGCCAAGTGGGGACAGGGGGCTACGAGCAGTACTTC
TRBV2	-	-	TRBJ1-1	CASSRGGGWNTEAFF	TGTGCCAGCAGCCGGGGTGGAGGGTGGAACACTGAAGCTTTCTTT
TRBV3-1/TRBV3-2	few	-	TRBJ2-2	CASSSGLLNTGELFF	TGTGCCAGCAGCTCGGGACTTTTGAACACCGGGGAGCTGTTTTTT
TRBV5-1	-	TRBD2	TRBJ2-1	CASSLELAGGYNEQFF	TGCGCCAGCAGCTTGGAGCTAGCGGGGGGTTACAATGAGCAGTTCTTC
TRBV19	-	-	TRBJ1-5	CASSIGRHQPQHF	TGTGCCAGTAGTATAGGGCGGCATCAGCCCCAGCATTTT
TRBV15	-	-	TRBJ2-7	CATSREPSNRYEQYF	TGTGCCACCAGCAGAGAACCCAGTAACCGCTACGAGCAGTACTTC
TRBV18	once	-	TRBJ2-1	CASSPGGGLTGIYNEQFF	TGTGCCAGCTCACCAGGCGGAGGGTTAACGGGGATATACAATGAGCAGTTCTTC
TRBV6-6	-	-	TRBJ1-4	CASSYSMGANEKLFF	TGTGCCAGCAGTTACTCGATGGGAGCTAATGAAAAACTGTTTTTT
TRBV7-9	-	TRBD1	TRBJ1-1	CASSLGQGLGNTEAFF	TGTGCCAGCAGCTTAGGACAGGGCCTAGGGAACACTGAAGCTTTCTTT
TRBV21-1	-	-	TRBJ2-1	CASPRDREGNEQFF	TGTGCCAGCCCCCGGGACAGGGAAGGAAATGAGCAGTTCTTC